This entry features one TCR beta chain sequence. What it binds is unknown. The data originate from a study of shared clonotypes between healthy human individuals. About the research overall: The donors, two women and a few men, were aged 18 to 49. Plates per donor: three CD4 naive, three CD4 memory, two CD8 naive, one CD8 memory.

Libraries were prepared by immunoSEQ multiplex PCR; TCRdb keeps only in-frame clonotypes and omits some of them. The table shows some 2.4 million clones, with roughly 93% occurring only once. Regarding the study as a whole: Of the naive CD4 clonotypes, around 5.2% were shared across a few donors.

Specimen: naive CD4+ T cells from PBMCs. Sample subset: CD45RA+ positively selected. The TCR comes from a man aged 18 to 29 in good health. Some clones in this sample may be carry-over from other donors' samples.

The CDR3 reads CASSDTLWQKSSYEQYF. The DNA for the CDR3 is TGTGCCAGCAGTGATACCCTCTGGCAGAAAAGCTCCTACGAGCAGTACTTC. V is TRBV2 and J is TRBJ2-7; unclear D gene. V was cut by 3 bases and J by 0 bases, with 18 bases left in between. The CDR3 is made up of 17 amino acids. CDR1 SNHLY and CDR2 FYNNEI come from the germline V gene.